The clone carrying this T cell receptor (beta chain) was seen ten or more times. This sample was taken from a study of Graves' ophthalmopathy and Graves' hyperthyroidism. V dropped 5 bases and J dropped 2 bases, with 10 bases sitting between them. The germline V gene encodes CDR1 SGHTA and CDR2 FQGTGA. The CDR3 has 13 residues. As the template, RNA transcripts were used to amplify TCR beta CDR3 regions. Second-round multiplex PCR followed a first-round RT-PCR using HTBI primers. TCRdb re-called the multiplex PCR reads with MiXCR, one entry per CDR3 protein. The repertoire holds a few hundred thousand distinct CDR3 sequences, with under 45% as singletons.

This chain joins TRBV7-3 and TRBJ2-7; D is uncertain. The receptor comes from an adult man with Graves' hyperthyroidism. Sequencing was carried out using peripheral blood or thyroid tissue (not recorded which). The DNA for the CDR3 is TGTGCCAGCAGCCTGACTGCCACCTACGAGCAGTACTTC. Its translation is CASSLTATYEQYF.